The 14 T cell receptor beta chains below were found in one sample sequenced in a study of T cell clonotyping in hematopoietic cell transplantation. Generated by immunoSEQ multiplex PCR, the TCRdb table keeps only in-frame clones and is missing some. The data contain about 21,000 clones, under 90% of them singletons. The time point is: recipient sample about 28 days before transplant, after cytoreduction. Sequencing was performed on peripheral blood mononuclear cells, taken before stem cell transplant. All receptors come from a man between 18 and 35 years old with biphenotypic leukemia. Some clones in this sample may be carry-over from other donors' samples.

This chain joins TRBV27 and TRBJ1-2; D uncertain. The ends were cut back, 2 bases at V and 1 base at J, with 8 bases in the middle. CDR1 MNHEY and CDR2 SMNVEV come from the germline V gene (reference sequence). The length of the CDR3 is 14 residues. This chain's CDR3 is CASSLIGSNYGYTF. The CDR3 DNA reads as TGTGCCAGCAGTTTAATCGGCAGTAACTATGGCTACACCTTC.

The chain combines TRBV4-1 with TRBJ1-5; D is ambiguous. The CDR3 is 16 amino acids. Trimming pared 3 bases from V and 5 bases from J, leaving 17 bases between. Looked up from germline, CDR1 is MGHRA and CDR2 is YSYEKL. CDR3 nucleotide sequence: TGCGCCAGCAGCCAGTACAATTTGGTCTCACATCAGCCCCAGCATTTT. Protein: CASSQYNLVSHQPQHF.

The chain carries TRBV7-3 and TRBJ1-1, with D tentatively TRBD1 (5 bases). Germline V gene data show CDR1 as SGHTA and CDR2 as FQGTGA. V lost 4 bases, J lost 6 bases, and 12 bases lay in between. This CDR3 contains 13 residues. The chain's CDR3 is CASSSGWGAEAFF. The CDR3 DNA reads as TGTGCCAGCAGCTCCGGATGGGGGGCTGAAGCTTTCTTT.

The chain combines TRBV6-5 with TRBJ1-3; unclear D gene. The germline V gene has CDR1 MNHEY and CDR2 SVGAGI. CDR3 length: 12 residues. V lost 5 bases and J lost 4, with 6 bases in between. The CDR3, as DNA: TGTGCCAGCAGTCGGGAGGGAAACACCATATATTTT. It encodes CASSREGNTIYF.

The chain uses TRBV29-1 and TRBJ1-2, with 7 bases aligning to TRBD1. The CDR3 runs 12 residues. Germline V gene sequence: CDR1 SQVTM, CDR2 ANQGSEA. With 6 bases clipped from V and 4 bases from J, the junction kept 5 bases outside the gene matches. The CDR3 loop is CSVQQGSYGYTF. CDR3 sequence (DNA): TGCAGCGTACAACAGGGGAGCTATGGCTACACCTTC.

The chain has TRBV6-5 and TRBJ1-1; D is unresolved. The CDR3 contains 13 residues. The germline CDR1 and CDR2 sequences are MNHEY and SVGAGI. Trimming cost V 0 bases and J 10 bases, with 12 bases left between them. The CDR3, as DNA: TGTGCCAGCAGTTACTCTATCTCGTCGCGAGCTTTCTTT. Amino acids: CASSYSISSRAFF.

The chain uses TRBV7-2 and TRBJ2-6, with D hard to call. Trimming took off 4 bases at V and 3 bases at J, with 16 bases between the two ends. Germline CDR1 reads SGHTA; CDR2 reads FQGNSA. This CDR3 region has 17 residues. The CDR3 DNA is TGTGCCAGCAGCTCCAGCCGAATAGTAGTTGGGGCCAACGTCCTGACTTTC. This codes for CASSSSRIVVGANVLTF.

This clone was seen a single time. The gene calls are TRBV5-6 and TRBJ2-5; D is unclear. In germline, CDR1 is SGHDT, CDR2 YYEEEE. V was pared by 7 bases and J by 4 bases, with 17 bases between. This CDR3 is 14 amino acids long. The CDR3 sequence is CASRREGMGETQYF. CDR3 bases: TGTGCCAGCCGCCGTGAAGGAATGGGAGAGACCCAGTACTTC.

The chain joins TRBV6-1 to TRBJ1-1; D is uncertain. V was trimmed by 2 bases and J by 7 bases, leaving 20 bases between them. Germline CDR1 MNHNS, CDR2 SASEGT. The CDR3 has 16 amino acids. The CDR3, as DNA: TGTGCCAGCAGTGAAATTATGGGCCGTGAGAGTGGTGAAGCTTTCTTT. Protein: CASSEIMGRESGEAFF.

The genes are TRBV7-3 and TRBJ2-7, with TRBD2 as a possible D gene (6 bases). V gave up 3 bases and J gave up 3 bases, with 15 bases separating them. Looked up from germline, CDR1 is SGHTA and CDR2 is FQGTGA. This CDR3 is built from 15 residues. CDR3 DNA: TGTGCCAGCAGCTTGAGGGCCGGGGGAGACTACGAGCAGTACTTC. Residues: CASSLRAGGDYEQYF.

The chain carries TRBV6-5 and TRBJ2-2, with a tentative D call TRBD2 (5 bases). Germline V gives CDR1 MNHEY, CDR2 SVGAGI. CDR3 length: 14 amino acids. V lost 6 bases, J lost 5 bases, and 13 bases lay in between. CDR3 in amino acids: CASRRVGGTGELFF. CDR3 coding DNA: TGTGCCAGCAGGCGGGTAGGAGGAACCGGGGAGCTGTTTTTT.

J is TRBJ2-7 and V is TRBV6-6, with 9 bases aligning to TRBD1. The germline gives CDR1 MNHNY, CDR2 SVGAGI (reference sequence). J gave up 6 bases and V 4 bases, and 1 base lay outside the gene matches. This CDR3 has 12 amino acids. In DNA form, the CDR3 reads TGTGCCAGCAGTTGGACAGGGGCCGAGCAGTACTTC. Protein sequence: CASSWTGAEQYF.

The chain links TRBV29-1 to TRBJ2-1, with 8 bases matching TRBD1. Germline CDR1 SQVTM, CDR2 ANQGSEA. V dropped 3 bases and J dropped 3; count of bases not matched to a gene: 7. The CDR3 sequence is 15 residues long. CDR3 bases: TGCAGCGTTGACAGGGGGCGGCTCCTCTACAATGAGCAGTTCTTC. Translated: CSVDRGRLLYNEQFF.

This clone has just one count. This chain links TRBV4-1 with TRBJ2-7; 9 positions agree with TRBD1. The CDR3 loop spans 16 amino acids. V shed 0 bases, J shed 0 bases, and the junction held 3 bases outside the gene matches. Germline CDR1 MGHRA, CDR2 YSYEKL. This CDR3 is CASSQERDRASYEQYF. In DNA, the CDR3 is TGCGCCAGCAGCCAAGAACGGGACAGGGCCTCCTACGAGCAGTACTTC.